This T cell receptor (beta chain) was sequenced for a study of T cells in women clearing cervical HPV infection. Study summary: Case blood drawn at lesion detection; control blood after infection cleared. Only a few women had HLA typing results available.

Germline values: CDR1 LNHDA, CDR2 SQIVND (reference sequence). CDR3 length equals 15 residues. Measured with immunoSEQ multiplex PCR; TCRdb has only the in-frame clones, and not every one. This sample's table has around 39,000 clones. To note about this clone: Antigen unknown. The observed sequence ends 3 residues before the CDR3 terminus, with the missing tail filled in from the germline J gene.

Study conclusions and caveats: TRBV6-7 abundance was lower in cases than controls (around 0.1% versus 0.15%).

All donors had a single incident cervical HPV16 infection, not prevalent. The source material was blood buffy coat. The chain has TRBV19 and TRBJ2-3, with D tentatively TRBD1 (6 bases). The sequence was collected from a woman aged 18-69 years with a cervical HPV16 infection that either progressed to CIN3+ or cleared (not recorded which). The DNA read from the CDR3 is TGTGCCAGTAGTTCACAGGGCTTTGGCAATCAGCCG. Protein: CASSSQGFGNQP. The entire CDR3 protein is CASSSQGFGNQPQYF.